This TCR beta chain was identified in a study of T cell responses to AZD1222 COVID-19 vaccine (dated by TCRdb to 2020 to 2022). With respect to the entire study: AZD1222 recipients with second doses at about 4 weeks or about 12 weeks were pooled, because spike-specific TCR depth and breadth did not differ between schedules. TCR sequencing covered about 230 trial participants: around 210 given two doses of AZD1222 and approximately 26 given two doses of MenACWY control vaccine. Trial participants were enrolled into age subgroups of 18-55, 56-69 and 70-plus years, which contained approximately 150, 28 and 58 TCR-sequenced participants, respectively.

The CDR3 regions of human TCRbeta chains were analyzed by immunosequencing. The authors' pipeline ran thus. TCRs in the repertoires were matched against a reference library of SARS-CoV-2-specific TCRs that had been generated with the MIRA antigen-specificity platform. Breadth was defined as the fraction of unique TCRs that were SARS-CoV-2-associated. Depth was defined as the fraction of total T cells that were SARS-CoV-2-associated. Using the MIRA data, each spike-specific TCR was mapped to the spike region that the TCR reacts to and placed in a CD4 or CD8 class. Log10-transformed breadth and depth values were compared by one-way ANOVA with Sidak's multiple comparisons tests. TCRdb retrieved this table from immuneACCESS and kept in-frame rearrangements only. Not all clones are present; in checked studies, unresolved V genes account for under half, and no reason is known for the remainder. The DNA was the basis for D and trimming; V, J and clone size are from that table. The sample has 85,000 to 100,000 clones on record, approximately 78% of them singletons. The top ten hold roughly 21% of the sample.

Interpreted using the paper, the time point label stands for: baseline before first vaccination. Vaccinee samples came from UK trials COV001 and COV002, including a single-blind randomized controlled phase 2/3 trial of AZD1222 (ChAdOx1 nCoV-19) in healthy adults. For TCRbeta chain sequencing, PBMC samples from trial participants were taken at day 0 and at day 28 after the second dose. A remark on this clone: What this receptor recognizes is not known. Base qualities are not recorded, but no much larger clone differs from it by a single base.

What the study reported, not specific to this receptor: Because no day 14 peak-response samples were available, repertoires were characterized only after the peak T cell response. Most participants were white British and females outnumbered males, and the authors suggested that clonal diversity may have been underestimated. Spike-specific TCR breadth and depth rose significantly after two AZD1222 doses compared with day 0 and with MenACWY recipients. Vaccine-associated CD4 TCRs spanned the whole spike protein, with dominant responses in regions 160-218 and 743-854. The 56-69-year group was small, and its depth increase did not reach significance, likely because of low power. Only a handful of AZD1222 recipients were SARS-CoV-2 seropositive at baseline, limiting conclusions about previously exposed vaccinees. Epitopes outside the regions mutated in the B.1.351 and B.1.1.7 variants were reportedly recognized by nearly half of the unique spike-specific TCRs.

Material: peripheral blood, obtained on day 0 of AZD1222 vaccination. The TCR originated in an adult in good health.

The bases are TGTGCCAGCAGCTTAAGTAGCTTTCTGTCCTACGAGCAGTACTTC. Protein translation: CASSLSSFLSYEQYF. The chain is assembled from TRBV7-9 and TRBJ2-7; the D gene remains uncertain. CDR1 and CDR2 are read off the germline V gene (reference sequence) as SEHNR and FQNEAQ. Including the terminal cysteine and phenylalanine, the CDR3 comprises 15 residues. Only the CDR3 DNA stays, 45 bases, in frame from base 1. Trimming takes 2 bases from V and 1 base from J, and the germline ends sit 12 bases apart.